The TCR beta chain under discussion was sequenced for a study of beta chain features in type 1 diabetes. General observations from the study: TCRB CDR3s were moderately but significantly shorter in Type 1 diabetes patients in all four CD4+ subsets. Patients' naive, central memory and Treg TCRB repertoires seemed closer to one another than those of healthy donors.

Investigators reverse transcribed all isolated RNA, so they sequenced expressed TCRB transcripts. The protocol was immunoSEQ multiplex PCR, while the TCRdb copy is restricted to in-frame clones and leaves out a portion. This repertoire shows some 63,000 clones, about 48% found once; its top ten account for around 0.7%. This clone was picked up a small number of times. Its antigen is not known. The clonotype originates from a man aged 30-40 years with type 1 diabetes. Sample: central memory CD4+ T cells from blood.

CDR3 region: CASSLGGGQDTEAFF. The CDR3 DNA follows: TGTGCCAGCAGCTTAGGAGGGGGCCAGGACACTGAAGCTTTCTTT. This chain uses TRBV7-9 with TRBJ1-1; 7 bases are shared with TRBD1. This CDR3 has 15 residues. Trimming at V came to 1 base and at J to 3 bases, leaving 5 bases not matched to a gene. Germline-derived CDR1 and CDR2 are SEHNR and FQNEAQ (reference sequence).